This is a list of T cell receptor beta chains from one sample in a study of blood T cell repertoires in COVID-19. Libraries were prepared by immunoSEQ multiplex PCR; TCRdb keeps only in-frame clonotypes and omits some of them. Among roughly 38,000 clones, around four fifths were seen once, and the ten largest hold around 4.8%. The sequenced sample consisted of peripheral blood. The receptor set was obtained from a man between 50 and 59 years old with active COVID-19. The CDR3 runs from the conserved cysteine through the conserved F or W. A D gene is named only where the DNA matches it firmly. Clone sizes are given selectively: once, few, many, or a class where the clone is expanded.

V gene: TRBV9; D gene: .; J gene: TRBJ2-3; clone size: .; CDR3 protein: CASSVSAAGVGADTQYF; CDR3 DNA: TGTGCCAGCAGCGTCTCTGCCGCAGGGGTGGGCGCAGATACGCAGTATTTT
V gene: TRBV2; D gene: TRBD1; J gene: TRBJ1-3; clone size: .; CDR3 protein: CASSLDRVAGNTIYF; CDR3 DNA: TGTGCCAGCAGCCTGGACAGGGTGGCTGGAAACACCATATATTTT
V gene: TRBV4-1; D gene: TRBD2; J gene: TRBJ2-3; clone size: few; CDR3 protein: CASSQLAGGTDTQYF; CDR3 DNA: TGCGCCAGCAGCCAACTAGCGGGGGGCACAGATACGCAGTATTTT
V gene: TRBV6-6; D gene: .; J gene: TRBJ1-1; clone size: .; CDR3 protein: CASDSGQPTEAFF; CDR3 DNA: TGTGCCAGCGACAGTGGCCAGCCCACTGAAGCTTTCTTT
V gene: TRBV11-2; D gene: .; J gene: TRBJ1-5; clone size: .; CDR3 protein: CASSLVSGSNQPQHF; CDR3 DNA: TGTGCCAGCAGCTTAGTCTCAGGTAGCAATCAGCCCCAGCATTTT
V gene: TRBV7-9; D gene: TRBD1; J gene: TRBJ1-6; clone size: few; CDR3 protein: CASSLEGQGWSPLHF; CDR3 DNA: TGTGCCAGCAGCTTAGAAGGACAGGGATGGTCACCCCTCCACTTT
V gene: TRBV5-1; D gene: .; J gene: TRBJ1-1; clone size: .; CDR3 protein: CASGRGGLFGTEAFF; CDR3 DNA: TGCGCCAGCGGAAGGGGGGGACTTTTCGGCACTGAAGCTTTCTTT
V gene: TRBV28; D gene: .; J gene: TRBJ1-2; clone size: .; CDR3 protein: CASNTGYGYTF; CDR3 DNA: TGTGCCAGCAACACAGGATATGGCTACACCTTC
V gene: TRBV10-3; D gene: TRBD1; J gene: TRBJ1-1; clone size: .; CDR3 protein: CAISQGQGNYGAFF; CDR3 DNA: TGTGCCATCAGCCAGGGACAGGGGAACTATGGAGCTTTCTTT
V gene: TRBV6-6; D gene: .; J gene: TRBJ1-2; clone size: .; CDR3 protein: CASSYSSSGEPYGYTF; CDR3 DNA: TGTGCCAGCAGTTACTCGAGTAGCGGGGAGCCCTATGGCTACACCTTC
V gene: TRBV29-1; D gene: .; J gene: TRBJ2-3; clone size: .; CDR3 protein: CSARRGTSTDTQYF; CDR3 DNA: TGCAGCGCCCGCCGGGGGACTAGCACAGATACGCAGTATTTT
V gene: TRBV2; D gene: TRBD2; J gene: TRBJ2-2; clone size: .; CDR3 protein: CASRRGPSGGYTGELFF; CDR3 DNA: TGTGCCAGCAGACGGGGGCCCAGCGGGGGGTACACCGGGGAGCTGTTTTTT
V gene: TRBV7-2; D gene: TRBD1; J gene: TRBJ2-7; clone size: .; CDR3 protein: CASSSRGTGSSYEQYF; CDR3 DNA: TGTGCCAGCAGCTCGCGGGGGACAGGGAGCTCCTACGAGCAGTACTTC
V gene: TRBV2; D gene: TRBD2; J gene: TRBJ2-1; clone size: .; CDR3 protein: CASVVSGGAYEQFF; CDR3 DNA: TGTGCCAGCGTGGTTAGCGGGGGGGCCTATGAGCAGTTCTTC
V gene: TRBV7-6; D gene: TRBD1; J gene: TRBJ1-2; clone size: .; CDR3 protein: CASSPLPGQGNYGYTF; CDR3 DNA: TGTGCCAGCAGCCCGCTCCCTGGACAGGGGAACTATGGCTACACCTTC
V gene: TRBV4-1; D gene: .; J gene: TRBJ2-3; clone size: .; CDR3 protein: CASSLVGGDTQYF; CDR3 DNA: TGCGCCAGCAGTCTGGTCGGGGGAGATACGCAGTATTTT
V gene: TRBV28; D gene: .; J gene: TRBJ2-5; clone size: .; CDR3 protein: CASREGLRQETQYF; CDR3 DNA: TGTGCCAGCAGGGAGGGACTTCGACAAGAGACCCAGTACTTC
V gene: TRBV19; D gene: .; J gene: TRBJ2-7; clone size: .; CDR3 protein: CASSPGQGASGAYEQYF; CDR3 DNA: TGTGCCAGTAGTCCGGGACAGGGAGCTAGCGGGGCCTACGAGCAGTACTTC
V gene: TRBV6-5; D gene: TRBD1; J gene: TRBJ2-1; clone size: .; CDR3 protein: CASRDRGYNEQFF; CDR3 DNA: TGTGCCAGCCGGGACAGGGGATACAATGAGCAGTTCTTC
V gene: TRBV3-1/TRBV3-2; D gene: .; J gene: TRBJ2-3; clone size: .; CDR3 protein: CASSPGTSTDTQYF; CDR3 DNA: TGTGCCAGCAGCCCGGGGACTAGCACAGATACGCAGTATTTT
V gene: TRBV4-1; D gene: TRBD1; J gene: TRBJ1-2; clone size: .; CDR3 protein: CASSQAAGGVYGYTF; CDR3 DNA: TGCGCCAGCAGCCAAGCGGCAGGGGGAGTTTATGGCTACACCTTC
V gene: TRBV5-6; D gene: .; J gene: TRBJ1-1; clone size: few; CDR3 protein: CASSPETGYDNTEAFF; CDR3 DNA: TGTGCCAGCAGCCCAGAAACAGGGTACGACAACACTGAAGCTTTCTTT
V gene: TRBV19; D gene: .; J gene: TRBJ1-5; clone size: .; CDR3 protein: CASSIMDNSNQPQHF; CDR3 DNA: TGTGCCAGTAGTATTATGGACAATAGCAATCAGCCCCAGCATTTT
V gene: TRBV5-8; D gene: .; J gene: TRBJ1-4; clone size: .; CDR3 protein: CASSLVKIRTNEKLFF; CDR3 DNA: TGTGCCAGCAGCTTGGTAAAAATCCGGACTAATGAAAAACTGTTTTTT
V gene: TRBV6-5; D gene: .; J gene: TRBJ1-2; clone size: once; CDR3 protein: CASKGQGSGYTF; CDR3 DNA: TGTGCCAGCAAGGGCCAGGGCTCTGGCTACACCTTC
V gene: TRBV7-9; D gene: TRBD1; J gene: TRBJ2-2; clone size: .; CDR3 protein: CASIKTGGEFTGELFF; CDR3 DNA: TGTGCCAGCATAAAGACAGGGGGCGAGTTCACCGGGGAGCTGTTTTTT
V gene: TRBV19; D gene: .; J gene: TRBJ1-5; clone size: .; CDR3 protein: CASRVWSQPQHF; CDR3 DNA: TGTGCCAGTAGAGTCTGGAGTCAGCCCCAGCATTTT
V gene: TRBV24-1; D gene: .; J gene: TRBJ2-3; clone size: .; CDR3 protein: CATSDGSTRYSDTQYF; CDR3 DNA: TGTGCCACCAGTGATGGTTCGACAAGATATTCAGATACGCAGTATTTT
V gene: TRBV19; D gene: TRBD2; J gene: TRBJ2-1; clone size: .; CDR3 protein: CASRGGGPYNEQFF; CDR3 DNA: TGTGCCAGCCGCGGCGGGGGGCCTTACAATGAGCAGTTCTTC
V gene: TRBV6-6; D gene: .; J gene: TRBJ2-7; clone size: once; CDR3 protein: CASSPQGREQYF; CDR3 DNA: TGTGCCAGCAGTCCGCAGGGGCGGGAGCAGTACTTC
V gene: TRBV5-4; D gene: .; J gene: TRBJ2-7; clone size: .; CDR3 protein: CASSYGQGGAYEQYF; CDR3 DNA: TGTGCCAGCAGCTACGGACAGGGAGGGGCCTACGAGCAGTACTTC
V gene: TRBV5-1; D gene: .; J gene: TRBJ1-1; clone size: .; CDR3 protein: CASSLGEGGVAFF; CDR3 DNA: TGCGCCAGCAGCTTGGGCGAGGGCGGTGTTGCTTTCTTT
V gene: TRBV5-4; D gene: TRBD2; J gene: TRBJ2-1; clone size: .; CDR3 protein: CASSFFSGAYNEQFF; CDR3 DNA: TGTGCCAGCAGCTTTTTCAGCGGGGCATACAATGAGCAGTTCTTC
V gene: TRBV6-5; D gene: TRBD1; J gene: TRBJ1-1; clone size: few; CDR3 protein: CASSFRGLNTEAFF; CDR3 DNA: TGTGCCAGCAGTTTCAGGGGGCTGAACACTGAAGCTTTCTTT
V gene: TRBV27; D gene: TRBD1; J gene: TRBJ2-7; clone size: .; CDR3 protein: CASSLGTGRAEQYF; CDR3 DNA: TGTGCCAGCAGTTTAGGGACAGGGAGGGCCGAGCAGTACTTC
V gene: TRBV19; D gene: .; J gene: TRBJ1-2; clone size: .; CDR3 protein: CASSIVDYYGYTF; CDR3 DNA: TGTGCCAGTAGTATAGTTGACTACTATGGCTACACCTTC
V gene: TRBV9; D gene: .; J gene: TRBJ2-7; clone size: .; CDR3 protein: CASSVGAGSSYEQYF; CDR3 DNA: TGTGCCAGCAGCGTAGGGGCCGGGAGCTCCTACGAGCAGTACTTC
V gene: TRBV6-6; D gene: .; J gene: TRBJ2-4; clone size: .; CDR3 protein: CASSPGSGTKNIQYF; CDR3 DNA: TGTGCCAGCAGTCCAGGTTCAGGTACCAAAAACATTCAGTACTTC
V gene: TRBV7-2; D gene: TRBD1; J gene: TRBJ1-3; clone size: .; CDR3 protein: CASSFRDRGTHSGNTIYF; CDR3 DNA: TGTGCCAGCAGCTTCCGGGACAGGGGAACGCACTCTGGAAACACCATATATTTT
V gene: TRBV5-1; D gene: .; J gene: TRBJ1-2; clone size: .; CDR3 protein: CASSLAGDGYTF; CDR3 DNA: TGCGCCAGCAGCTTGGCGGGGGATGGCTACACCTTC
V gene: TRBV2; D gene: TRBD2; J gene: TRBJ2-7; clone size: .; CDR3 protein: CASSELGREYSYEQYF; CDR3 DNA: TGTGCCAGCAGTGAATTGGGGCGGGAGTACTCCTACGAGCAGTACTTC
V gene: TRBV25-1; D gene: TRBD2; J gene: TRBJ2-1; clone size: .; CDR3 protein: CASSAGTSGGNEQFF; CDR3 DNA: TGTGCCAGCAGTGCCGGGACTAGCGGGGGGAATGAGCAGTTCTTC
V gene: TRBV6-5; D gene: .; J gene: TRBJ2-7; clone size: few; CDR3 protein: CASSYQQYAYEQYF; CDR3 DNA: TGTGCCAGCAGTTACCAACAGTATGCCTACGAGCAGTACTTC
V gene: TRBV4-1; D gene: TRBD2; J gene: TRBJ2-3; clone size: .; CDR3 protein: CASSLAGVSTDTQYF; CDR3 DNA: TGCGCCAGCAGCTTAGCGGGGGTAAGCACAGATACGCAGTATTTT
V gene: TRBV9; D gene: .; J gene: TRBJ1-4; clone size: .; CDR3 protein: CASSVGGGHEKLFF; CDR3 DNA: TGTGCCAGCAGCGTAGGGGGAGGGCACGAAAAACTGTTTTTT
V gene: TRBV14; D gene: TRBD1; J gene: TRBJ2-4; clone size: .; CDR3 protein: CASSQGLGTGENIQYF; CDR3 DNA: TGTGCCAGCAGCCAAGGGCTTGGGACAGGGGAAAACATTCAGTACTTC
V gene: TRBV6-5; D gene: .; J gene: TRBJ1-1; clone size: .; CDR3 protein: CASRPQVNTEAFF; CDR3 DNA: TGTGCCAGCAGGCCACAGGTGAACACTGAAGCTTTCTTT
V gene: TRBV11-2; D gene: .; J gene: TRBJ2-1; clone size: once; CDR3 protein: CASTAGQPYSSYNEQFF; CDR3 DNA: TGTGCCAGCACCGCGGGACAGCCCTATAGCTCCTACAATGAGCAGTTCTTC
V gene: TRBV2; D gene: TRBD1; J gene: TRBJ1-2; clone size: .; CDR3 protein: CASLNLGTGVLDGGYTF; CDR3 DNA: TGTGCCAGCCTGAACCTCGGGACAGGGGTGCTTGATGGCGGCTACACCTTC
V gene: TRBV28; D gene: TRBD1; J gene: TRBJ1-5; clone size: .; CDR3 protein: CASSRRTGGNQPQHF; CDR3 DNA: TGTGCCAGCAGCCGCAGGACAGGCGGCAATCAGCCCCAGCATTTT
V gene: TRBV7-6; D gene: .; J gene: TRBJ2-5; clone size: .; CDR3 protein: CASSARTGLQETQYF; CDR3 DNA: TGTGCCAGCAGCGCCAGGACTGGCCTCCAAGAGACCCAGTACTTC
V gene: TRBV10-3; D gene: TRBD2; J gene: TRBJ2-1; clone size: .; CDR3 protein: CAISESFEVAGGRSNEQFF; CDR3 DNA: TGTGCCATCAGTGAGTCCTTCGAGGTAGCGGGGGGGCGAAGCAATGAGCAGTTCTTC
V gene: TRBV7-9; D gene: .; J gene: TRBJ1-1; clone size: .; CDR3 protein: CASSLGSSVTNTEAFF; CDR3 DNA: TGTGCCAGCAGCTTAGGAAGTTCAGTCACGAACACTGAAGCTTTCTTT
V gene: TRBV7-7; D gene: .; J gene: TRBJ2-5; clone size: .; CDR3 protein: CASSLAWAPQETQYF; CDR3 DNA: TGTGCCAGCAGCTTAGCGTGGGCCCCCCAAGAGACCCAGTACTTC
V gene: TRBV2; D gene: .; J gene: TRBJ2-7; clone size: once; CDR3 protein: CASNQVGAPTYEQYF; CDR3 DNA: TGTGCCAGCAACCAGGTTGGGGCTCCTACCTACGAGCAGTACTTC
V gene: TRBV7-9; D gene: .; J gene: TRBJ1-4; clone size: .; CDR3 protein: CASSLSGLPNEKLFF; CDR3 DNA: TGTGCCAGCAGCTTATCAGGGTTGCCTAATGAAAAACTGTTTTTT
V gene: TRBV21-1; D gene: .; J gene: TRBJ2-2; clone size: few; CDR3 protein: CASSNGPESQGMVTGELFF; CDR3 DNA: TGTGCCAGCAGCAACGGCCCCGAGTCACAGGGTATGGTCACCGGGGAGCTGTTTTTT
V gene: TRBV6-5; D gene: .; J gene: TRBJ1-1; clone size: .; CDR3 protein: CASGTNPRGEAFF; CDR3 DNA: TGTGCCAGCGGAACAAACCCTCGCGGTGAAGCTTTCTTT
V gene: TRBV10-1; D gene: .; J gene: TRBJ1-1; clone size: .; CDR3 protein: CASSELPDTEAFF; CDR3 DNA: TGCGCCAGCAGTGAGCTACCTGACACTGAAGCTTTCTTT